This is a list of T cell receptor beta chains from one sample in a study of glioma-infiltrating T cells. MiXCR, run by TCRdb on the multiplex PCR reads, gives a single entry per CDR3 protein. The table has around 350,000 distinct CDR3 sequences, around 38% seen once. Sequenced sample: glioma tissue, nonneoplastic brain tissue, or PBMCs (not recorded which). Source of these receptors: a human donor with low-grade glioma or glioblastoma, undergoing nonglioma brain surgery, or in good health (not recorded which). The CDR3 runs from the conserved cysteine through the conserved F or W. The order of the fields is clone size, V gene, D gene, J gene, CDR3 protein, CDR3 DNA. A D gene is named only where the DNA matches it firmly. Some rows mark clone size as missing; the rest say once, few, many or name a class of expanded clone.

abundance: once
v_gene: TRBV18
d_gene: -
j_gene: TRBJ2-5
CDR3aa: CAARRGIQETQYF
CDR3nt: TGTGCCGCCAGACGGGGGATTCAAGAGACCCAGTACTTC

abundance: few
v_gene: TRBV7-9
d_gene: -
j_gene: TRBJ2-3
CDR3aa: CASSLIPGQGPLYTQYF
CDR3nt: TGTGCCAGCAGCTTGATCCCCGGGCAGGGCCCTCTGTATACGCAGTATTTT

abundance: -
v_gene: TRBV29-1
d_gene: TRBD2
j_gene: TRBJ2-1
CDR3aa: CSVRTSGRVYNEQFF
CDR3nt: TGCAGCGTTAGGACTAGCGGGAGGGTATACAATGAGCAGTTCTTC

abundance: -
v_gene: TRBV19
d_gene: TRBD2
j_gene: TRBJ2-7
CDR3aa: CASSARTSGNIYDQYF
CDR3nt: TGTGCCAGTAGTGCGAGGACTAGCGGGAACATCTACGATCAGTACTTC

abundance: many
v_gene: TRBV6-5
d_gene: TRBD1
j_gene: TRBJ2-7
CDR3aa: CASSYSPPGTGFEQYF
CDR3nt: TGTGCCAGCAGTTACTCCCCCCCCGGGACAGGTTTCGAGCAGTACTTC

abundance: few
v_gene: TRBV28
d_gene: -
j_gene: TRBJ1-1
CDR3aa: CASRHQSQGFAEAFF
CDR3nt: TGTGCCAGCAGACACCAGTCGCAGGGTTTCGCTGAAGCTTTCTTT

abundance: -
v_gene: TRBV28
d_gene: TRBD1
j_gene: TRBJ1-1
CDR3aa: CASRPGGQGNTEALF
CDR3nt: TGTGCCAGCAGACCCGGGGGACAGGGGAACACTGAAGCTCTCTTT

abundance: -
v_gene: TRBV6-5
d_gene: TRBD1
j_gene: TRBJ1-5
CDR3aa: CASSLGDRGPETINQPQHF
CDR3nt: TGTGCCAGCAGTTTAGGGGACAGGGGGCCGGAAACTATTAATCAGCCCCAGCATTTT

abundance: few
v_gene: TRBV20-1
d_gene: -
j_gene: TRBJ2-7
CDR3aa: CSARARLSAYEQYF
CDR3nt: TGCAGTGCTAGAGCTCGACTATCAGCGTACGAGCAGTACTTC

abundance: -
v_gene: TRBV5-4
d_gene: TRBD1
j_gene: TRBJ2-1
CDR3aa: CASSLEPTGDEQFF
CDR3nt: TGTGCCAGCAGCTTGGAACCAACAGGGGATGAGCAGTTCTTC

abundance: few
v_gene: TRBV6-1
d_gene: -
j_gene: TRBJ1-3
CDR3aa: CASGGFSGNTIYF
CDR3nt: TGTGCCAGTGGGGGGTTTTCTGGAAACACCATATATTTT

abundance: -
v_gene: TRBV28
d_gene: -
j_gene: TRBJ1-4
CDR3aa: CARSAPPGEESYEKLFF
CDR3nt: TGTGCCAGGAGTGCTCCGCCAGGGGAAGAGAGTTATGAAAAACTGTTTTTT

abundance: many
v_gene: TRBV20-1
d_gene: -
j_gene: TRBJ2-3
CDR3aa: CSAIQRRSTDTQYF
CDR3nt: TGCAGTGCTATCCAGCGGAGAAGCACAGATACGCAGTATTTT

abundance: many
v_gene: TRBV6-6
d_gene: TRBD2
j_gene: TRBJ2-3
CDR3aa: CASSYSPTSFSTDTQYF
CDR3nt: TGTGCCAGCAGTTACTCCCCGACTAGCTTTAGCACAGATACGCAGTATTTT

abundance: many
v_gene: TRBV27
d_gene: -
j_gene: TRBJ2-7
CDR3aa: CASSPGFSYEQYF
CDR3nt: TGTGCCAGCAGTCCGGGATTCTCCTACGAGCAGTACTTC

abundance: -
v_gene: TRBV4-1
d_gene: -
j_gene: TRBJ2-3
CDR3aa: CASSPYPRGALTDTQYF
CDR3nt: TGCGCCAGCAGTCCCTACCCGAGAGGAGCCCTCACAGATACGCAGTATTTT

abundance: -
v_gene: TRBV25-1
d_gene: TRBD1
j_gene: TRBJ2-5
CDR3aa: CAISEPTGVGETQYF
CDR3nt: TGTGCCATCAGTGAGCCGACAGGGGTCGGAGAGACCCAGTACTTC

abundance: -
v_gene: TRBV2
d_gene: -
j_gene: TRBJ1-4
CDR3aa: CASSERGGTNHNEKLFF
CDR3nt: TGTGCCAGCAGTGAGAGGGGGGGCACCAACCATAATGAAAAACTGTTTTTT

abundance: many
v_gene: TRBV6-1
d_gene: -
j_gene: TRBJ1-1
CDR3aa: CASSETGQMAFF
CDR3nt: TGTGCCAGCAGTGAAACAGGCCAAATGGCTTTCTTT

abundance: -
v_gene: TRBV20-1
d_gene: -
j_gene: TRBJ2-7
CDR3aa: CSARDIREGLYEQYF
CDR3nt: TGCAGTGCTAGAGATATTCGGGAAGGCCTTTACGAGCAGTACTTC

abundance: few
v_gene: TRBV2
d_gene: TRBD2
j_gene: TRBJ2-5
CDR3aa: CASSQGLGETQYF
CDR3nt: TGTGCCAGCAGTCAAGGACTAGGAGAGACCCAGTACTTC

abundance: many
v_gene: TRBV28
d_gene: -
j_gene: TRBJ1-2
CDR3aa: CASSRYTGANYGYTF
CDR3nt: TGTGCCAGCAGCCGTTACACGGGAGCTAACTATGGCTACACCTTC

abundance: -
v_gene: TRBV4-3
d_gene: -
j_gene: TRBJ1-1
CDR3aa: CASSRLLGKNTEAFF
CDR3nt: TGCGCCAGCAGTCGATTACTGGGAAAGAACACTGAAGCTTTCTTT

abundance: few
v_gene: TRBV7-2
d_gene: -
j_gene: TRBJ1-5
CDR3aa: CASSLEGYQPQHF
CDR3nt: TGTGCCAGCAGCTTAGAAGGCTATCAGCCCCAGCATTTT

abundance: few
v_gene: TRBV29-1
d_gene: -
j_gene: TRBJ1-1
CDR3aa: CSRRAAFF
CDR3nt: TGCAGTCGACGCGCGGCTTTCTTT

abundance: few
v_gene: TRBV15
d_gene: -
j_gene: TRBJ1-2
CDR3aa: CATSRDVRDGYTF
CDR3nt: TGTGCCACCAGCAGAGATGTTAGAGATGGCTACACCTTC

abundance: -
v_gene: TRBV28
d_gene: -
j_gene: TRBJ2-5
CDR3aa: CAGSLGRGRGGTQYF
CDR3nt: TGTGCCGGCAGTCTGGGGAGGGGGCGAGGTGGGACCCAGTACTTC

abundance: -
v_gene: TRBV20-1
d_gene: TRBD2
j_gene: TRBJ2-7
CDR3aa: CSARDLGAGDGYEQYF
CDR3nt: TGCAGTGCTAGAGATCTTGGAGCGGGAGATGGTTACGAGCAGTACTTC

abundance: -
v_gene: TRBV19
d_gene: TRBD2
j_gene: TRBJ2-7
CDR3aa: CARWEGSYEQYF
CDR3nt: TGTGCCAGATGGGAGGGTTCCTACGAGCAGTACTTC

abundance: -
v_gene: TRBV12-3/TRBV12-4
d_gene: -
j_gene: TRBJ2-1
CDR3aa: CASSHSNVRWNEQFF
CDR3nt: TGTGCCAGCAGCCACAGCAATGTCCGCTGGAATGAGCAGTTCTTC

abundance: -
v_gene: TRBV4-1
d_gene: -
j_gene: TRBJ2-1
CDR3aa: CASRPLEGLSYNEQFF
CDR3nt: TGCGCCAGCAGACCCCTTGAGGGGCTGTCCTACAATGAGCAGTTCTTC